The 15 T cell receptor beta chains given below trace back to one sample, sequenced in a study of shared clonotypes between healthy human individuals. Profiled with immunoSEQ multiplex PCR; TCRdb holds only in-frame clones, not every one. Of over a million clones listed, roughly 97% are singletons. Material for sequencing was naive CD4+ T cells sorted from blood. Subset in this sample: CD45RA+ positively selected. Every receptor here comes from a man aged 25-45 years in good health.

Here the CDR3 reads CASSLSRSGANVLTF. In DNA, the CDR3 is TGTGCCAGCTCACTTTCCCGCTCTGGGGCCAACGTCCTGACTTTC. V gene TRBV18 combines with J gene TRBJ2-6; D ambiguous. This CDR3 is built from 15 residues. CDR1 is KGHSH and CDR2 is LQKENI in the germline V gene. V lost 4 bases and J 0 bases, leaving 7 bases between the germline ends.

J is TRBJ2-3 and V is TRBV5-5; 10 bases align to TRBD2. The ends lost 2 bases at V and 0 bases at J; junction bases unmatched: 12. The CDR3 runs to 19 residues. Germline V lookup: CDR1 SGHKS, CDR2 YYEKEE (reference sequence). CDR3 region: CASSLDPGLALTSTDTQYF. CDR3 in DNA: TGTGCCAGCAGCTTAGATCCGGGACTAGCGTTGACTAGCACAGATACGCAGTATTTT.

This chain joins TRBV5-1 and TRBJ2-3; 12 bases are shared with TRBD2. Germline assignment: CDR1 SGHRS and CDR2 YFSETQ. CDR3 length: 16 amino acids. Germline trimming cut 3 bases from V and 2 bases from J; bases unmatched to any gene: 4. In DNA form, the CDR3 reads TGCGCCAGCAGCTCCCCTAGCGGGAGGGCCACAGATACGCAGTATTTT. Encoded protein: CASSSPSGRATDTQYF.

The rearrangement joins TRBV28 to TRBJ1-2; TRBD1 matches 10 bases. Unmatched junction bases numbered 5, after V lost 2 bases and J lost 11 bases. This CDR3 is 13 amino acids long. CDR1 and CDR2 from the germline V gene are MDHEN and SYDVKM. The CDR3 sequence is CASSLVGTGEYTF. Here the CDR3 DNA reads TGTGCCAGCAGTTTAGTAGGGACAGGGGAATACACCTTC.

This clone was observed once. The CDR3 DNA sequence: TGTGCCAGCTCAGCAGCCGGACTAGCGGGAAGCACAGATACGCAGTATTTT. Protein: CASSAAGLAGSTDTQYF. The J gene is TRBJ2-3, the V gene TRBV18; 12 bases are shared with TRBD2. Unmatched junction bases numbered 6, after V lost 5 bases and J lost 0 bases. In germline, CDR1 is KGHSH, CDR2 LQKENI. CDR3 size: 17 residues.

The CDR3 sequence: CASSLGLAGVKGHEQFF. CDR3 sequence (DNA): TGTGCCAGCAGCTTGGGCCTAGCGGGGGTTAAAGGCCATGAGCAGTTCTTC. The chain recombines TRBV5-4 with TRBJ2-1; 10 positions agree with TRBD2. The CDR3 has 17 amino acids. The ends lost 0 bases at V and 8 bases at J; junction bases unmatched: 11. Germline CDR1 and CDR2: SGHNT and YYREEE (reference sequence). Complete variable domain (other parts from reference TRBV5-4 and TRBJ2-1): ETGVTQSPTHLIKTRGQQVTLRCSSQSGHNTVSWYQQALGQGPQFIFQYYREEENGRGNFPPRFSGLQFPNYSSELNVNALELDDSALYLCASSLGLAGVKGHEQFFGPGTRLTVL.

The chain recombines TRBV5-1 with TRBJ2-3; D is unresolved. The CDR3 covers 15 residues. Trimming took off 1 base at V and 2 bases at J, with 11 bases between the two ends. Germline CDR1 SGHRS, CDR2 YFSETQ. The CDR3 nucleotides read TGCGCCAGCAGCTTGAACGGTATTAACACAGATACGCAGTATTTT. This gives the protein CASSLNGINTDTQYF. Full variable domain (outside the CDR3, taken from reference TRBV5-1 and TRBJ2-3): KAGVTQTPRYLIKTRGQQVTLSCSPISGHRSVSWYQQTPGQGLQFLFEYFSETQRNKGNFPGRFSGRQFSNSRSEMNVSTLELGDSALYLCASSLNGINTDTQYFGPGTRLTVL.

The chain recombines TRBV14 with TRBJ2-5, with 8 positions matching TRBD2. V was clipped by 4 bases and J by 4 bases; unmatched bases: 11. Germline V gives CDR1 SGHDN, CDR2 FVKESK. The CDR3 runs 16 residues. CDR3 nucleotides: TGTGCCAGCAGCCGTGGTGCGGGAGGTCCCCCAGAGACCCAGTACTTC. It codes for CASSRGAGGPPETQYF.

The chain recombines TRBV27 with TRBJ1-5; no firm D call. CDR1 and CDR2 from the germline V gene are MNHEY and SMNVEV (reference sequence). There are 13 residues in the CDR3. The V end was cut by 3 bases, the J end by 5 bases, with 8 bases between. CDR3 DNA: TGTGCCAGCAGTTTTAATCGCGATCAGCCCCAGCATTTT. Translation: CASSFNRDQPQHF.

This rearrangement joins TRBV5-1 to TRBJ2-3; no clear D. CDR1 and CDR2 (germline): SGHRS, YFSETQ. The CDR3 length is 14 residues. V dropped 2 bases and J dropped 10 bases, with 17 bases sitting between them. The CDR3 loop reads CASSFAAAFEAQYF. Written as DNA, the CDR3 is TGCGCCAGCAGCTTTGCTGCAGCCTTTGAGGCGCAGTATTTT.

V is TRBV7-2 and J is TRBJ1-1; a possible D gene is TRBD1 (5 bases). Germline V gives CDR1 SGHTA, CDR2 FQGNSA. Trimming removed 2 bases from V and 7 bases from J, with 14 bases in between. The CDR3 totals 14 residues. The CDR3 nucleotides are TGTGCCAGCAGCTTATTCGGGGGACCGTATGAAGCTTTCTTT. Its translation is CASSLFGGPYEAFF.

The CDR3 is CASSLWTGSKTQYF. As DNA, the CDR3 is TGTGCCAGCAGCTTGTGGACAGGTTCCAAGACCCAGTACTTC. The chain recombines TRBV7-2 with TRBJ2-5, with TRBD1 identical over 7 bases. The CDR3 totals 14 residues. V dropped 3 bases and J dropped 6; count of bases not matched to a gene: 7. Germline V CDR1 and CDR2: SGHTA, FQGNSA.

This clone has only one observation. The V gene is TRBV9, the J gene TRBJ2-2, with TRBD2 matching 8 bases. The V and J ends lost 2 bases and 0 bases, in that order; junction bases with no gene match: 6. CDR1 and CDR2 (germline): SGDLS, YYNGEE. This CDR3 is built from 17 residues. The CDR3 sequence: CASSVSVGLANTGELFF. Here the CDR3 DNA reads TGTGCCAGCAGCGTTAGTGTGGGACTAGCGAACACCGGGGAGCTGTTTTTT.

The chain recombines TRBV7-2 with TRBJ2-3; no firm D call. CDR1 SGHTA and CDR2 FQGNSA come from the germline V gene. CDR3 length equals 13 residues. With 5 bases removed from V and 2 bases from J, the gap between germline ends came to 8 bases. The CDR3 spells CASSTPYTDTQYF. The CDR3 DNA is TGTGCCAGCAGCACACCTTACACAGATACGCAGTATTTT.

This clone was detected only a few times. The chain joins TRBV5-5 to TRBJ1-3, with 7 nucleotides matching TRBD1. The V gene end was trimmed by 0 bases and the J gene end by 0 bases; junction bases not matched to a gene: 6. Germline assignment: CDR1 SGHKS and CDR2 YYEKEE (reference sequence). CDR3 size: 17 residues. CDR3 sequence (DNA): TGTGCCAGCAGCTTGGGTTTGGGACAGAGCTCTGGAAACACCATATATTTT. Its protein is CASSLGLGQSSGNTIYF.